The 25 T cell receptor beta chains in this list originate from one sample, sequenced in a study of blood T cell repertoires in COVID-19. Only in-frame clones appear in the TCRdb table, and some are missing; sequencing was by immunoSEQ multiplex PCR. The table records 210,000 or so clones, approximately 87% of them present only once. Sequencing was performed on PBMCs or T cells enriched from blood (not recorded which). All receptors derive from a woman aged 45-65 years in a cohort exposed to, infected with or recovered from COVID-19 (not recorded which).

The CDR3 DNA sequence: TGTGCCAGCAGCTTAGGACAGGTTTCACCCCTCCACTTT. Translated, it gives CASSLGQVSPLHF. This chain joins TRBV7-2 and TRBJ1-6; tentative D call: TRBD1 (6 bases). Germline CDR1 reads SGHTA; CDR2 reads FQGNSA. The V end lost 1 base, the J end lost 9 bases, and 7 bases lay between the germline ends. The CDR3 contains 13 residues.

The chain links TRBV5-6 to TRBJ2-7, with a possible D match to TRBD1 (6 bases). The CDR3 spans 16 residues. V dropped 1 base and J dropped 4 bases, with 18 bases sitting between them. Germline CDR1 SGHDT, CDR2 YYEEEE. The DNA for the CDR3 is TGTGCCAGCAGCTTGTTTATCGGACAGATAACTTACGAGCAGTACTTC. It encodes CASSLFIGQITYEQYF.

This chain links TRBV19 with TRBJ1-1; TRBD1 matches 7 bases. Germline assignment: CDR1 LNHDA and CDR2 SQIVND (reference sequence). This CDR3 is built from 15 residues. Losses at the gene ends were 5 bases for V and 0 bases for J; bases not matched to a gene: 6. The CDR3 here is CASSPQGMMNTEAFF. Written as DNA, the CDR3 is TGTGCCAGTAGTCCACAGGGGATGATGAACACTGAAGCTTTCTTT.

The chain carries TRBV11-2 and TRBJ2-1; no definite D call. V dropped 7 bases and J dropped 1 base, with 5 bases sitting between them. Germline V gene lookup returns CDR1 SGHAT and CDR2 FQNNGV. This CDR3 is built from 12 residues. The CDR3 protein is CASTYSYNEQFF. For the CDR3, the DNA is TGTGCCAGCACTTATTCCTACAATGAGCAGTTCTTC.

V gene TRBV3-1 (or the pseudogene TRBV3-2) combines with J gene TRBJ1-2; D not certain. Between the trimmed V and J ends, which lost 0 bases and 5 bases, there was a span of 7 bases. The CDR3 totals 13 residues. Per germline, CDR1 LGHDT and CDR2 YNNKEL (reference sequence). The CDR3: CASSQDGVYGYTF. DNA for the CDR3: TGTGCCAGCAGCCAAGATGGAGTATATGGCTACACCTTC.

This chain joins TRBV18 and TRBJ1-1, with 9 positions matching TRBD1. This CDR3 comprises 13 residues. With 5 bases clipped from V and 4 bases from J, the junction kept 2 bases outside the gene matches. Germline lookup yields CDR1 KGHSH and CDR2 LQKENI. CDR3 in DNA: TGTGCCAGCTCAAAGACAGGGGGCACTGAAGCTTTCTTT. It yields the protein CASSKTGGTEAFF.

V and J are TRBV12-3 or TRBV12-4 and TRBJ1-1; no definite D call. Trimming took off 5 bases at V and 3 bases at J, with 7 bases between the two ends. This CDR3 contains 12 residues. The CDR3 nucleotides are TGTGCCAGCAGTCCCCAGTACACTGAAGCTTTCTTT. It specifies CASSPQYTEAFF.

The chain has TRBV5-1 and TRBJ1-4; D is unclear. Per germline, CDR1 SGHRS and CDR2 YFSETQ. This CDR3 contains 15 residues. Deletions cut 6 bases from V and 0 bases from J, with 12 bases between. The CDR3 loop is CASNPEPATNEKLFF. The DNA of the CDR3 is TGCGCCAGCAATCCGGAGCCTGCAACTAATGAAAAACTGTTTTTT.

The CDR3 here is CASSPLEGRGNTEAFF. For the CDR3, the DNA is TGTGCCAGCAGCCCCCTCGAGGGCAGGGGGAACACTGAAGCTTTCTTT. J is TRBJ1-1 and V is TRBV7-9, with D maybe TRBD1 (6 bases). The germline V gene encodes CDR1 SEHNR and CDR2 FQNEAQ (reference sequence). The CDR3 loop spans 16 amino acids. Trimming removed 5 bases at V and 1 base at J, with 17 bases between.

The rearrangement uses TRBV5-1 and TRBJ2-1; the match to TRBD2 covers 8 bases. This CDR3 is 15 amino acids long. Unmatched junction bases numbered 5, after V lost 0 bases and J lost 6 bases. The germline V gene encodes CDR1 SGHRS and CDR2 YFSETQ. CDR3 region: CASSLAGGVFNEQFF. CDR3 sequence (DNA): TGCGCCAGCAGCTTGGCCGGGGGGGTTTTCAATGAGCAGTTCTTC.

DNA for the CDR3: TGTGCCAGCTACGGGACACCATTCTATGGCTACACCTTC. Protein product: CASYGTPFYGYTF. The chain employs TRBV28 and TRBJ1-2; tentatively, D is TRBD1 (6 bases). Germline assignment: CDR1 MDHEN and CDR2 SYDVKM. This CDR3 spans 13 amino acids. With 8 bases removed from V and 4 bases from J, the gap between germline ends came to 14 bases.

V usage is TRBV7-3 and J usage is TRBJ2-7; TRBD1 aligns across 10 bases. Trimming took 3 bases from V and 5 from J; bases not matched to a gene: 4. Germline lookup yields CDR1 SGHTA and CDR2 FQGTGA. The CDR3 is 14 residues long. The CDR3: CASSLVGQGHEQYF. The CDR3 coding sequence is TGTGCCAGCAGCTTGGTGGGACAGGGGCACGAGCAGTACTTC.

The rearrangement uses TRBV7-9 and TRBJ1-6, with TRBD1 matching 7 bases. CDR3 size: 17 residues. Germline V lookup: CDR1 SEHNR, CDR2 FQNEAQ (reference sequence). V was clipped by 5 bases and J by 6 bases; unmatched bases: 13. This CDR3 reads CASSPNHHRGGNSPLHF. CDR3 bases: TGTGCCAGCAGCCCAAACCATCACAGGGGAGGTAATTCACCCCTCCACTTT.

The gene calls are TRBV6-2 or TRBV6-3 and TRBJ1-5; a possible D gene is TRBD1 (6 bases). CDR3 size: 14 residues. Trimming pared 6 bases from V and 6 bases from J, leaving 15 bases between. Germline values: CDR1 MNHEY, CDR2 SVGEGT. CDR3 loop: CASSRGRGSQPQHF. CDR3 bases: TGTGCCAGCAGCCGAGGGAGGGGGAGTCAGCCCCAGCATTTT.

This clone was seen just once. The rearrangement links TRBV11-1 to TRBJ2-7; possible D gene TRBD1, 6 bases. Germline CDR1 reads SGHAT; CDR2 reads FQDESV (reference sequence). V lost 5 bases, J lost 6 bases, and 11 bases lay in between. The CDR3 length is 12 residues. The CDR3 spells CASSTGYGEQYF. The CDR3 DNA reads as TGTGCCAGCAGCACAGGGTATGGCGAGCAGTACTTC.

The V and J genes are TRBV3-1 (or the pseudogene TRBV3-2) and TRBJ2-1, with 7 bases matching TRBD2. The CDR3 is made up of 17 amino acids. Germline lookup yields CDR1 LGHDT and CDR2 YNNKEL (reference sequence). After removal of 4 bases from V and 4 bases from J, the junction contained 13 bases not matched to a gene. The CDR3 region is CASSPLGRGKNYNEQFF. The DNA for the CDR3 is TGTGCCAGCAGCCCGTTGGGGCGGGGGAAAAATTACAATGAGCAGTTCTTC.

In DNA form, the CDR3 reads TGTGCCAGCAGTATCCGAGCGGGGGGCACAGATACGCAGTATTTT. Its translation is CASSIRAGGTDTQYF. V and J are TRBV2 and TRBJ2-3, with TRBD2 matching 8 bases. The CDR3 is 15 amino acids. With V trimmed by 5 bases and J by 1 base, 5 bases remained unmatched. CDR1 SNHLY and CDR2 FYNNEI come from the germline V gene.

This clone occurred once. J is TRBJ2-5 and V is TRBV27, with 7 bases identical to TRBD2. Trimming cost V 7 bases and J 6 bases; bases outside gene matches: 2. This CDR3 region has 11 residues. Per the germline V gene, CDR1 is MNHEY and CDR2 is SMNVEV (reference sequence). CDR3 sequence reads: CASTSGKTQYF. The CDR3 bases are TGTGCCAGCACTAGCGGAAAGACCCAGTACTTC.

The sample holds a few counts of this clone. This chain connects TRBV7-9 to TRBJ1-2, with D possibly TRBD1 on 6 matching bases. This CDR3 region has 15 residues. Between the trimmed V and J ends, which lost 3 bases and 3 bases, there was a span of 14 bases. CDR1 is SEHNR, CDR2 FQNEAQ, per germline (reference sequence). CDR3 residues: CASSFPQGQDYGYTF. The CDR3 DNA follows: TGTGCCAGCAGCTTCCCGCAGGGGCAGGACTATGGCTACACCTTC.

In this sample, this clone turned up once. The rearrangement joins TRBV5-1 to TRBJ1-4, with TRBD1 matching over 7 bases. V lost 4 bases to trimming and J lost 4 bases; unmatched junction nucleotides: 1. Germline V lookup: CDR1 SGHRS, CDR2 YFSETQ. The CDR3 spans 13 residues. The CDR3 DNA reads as TGCGCCAGCAGCGGGACAGATAATGAAAAACTGTTTTTT. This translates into CASSGTDNEKLFF.

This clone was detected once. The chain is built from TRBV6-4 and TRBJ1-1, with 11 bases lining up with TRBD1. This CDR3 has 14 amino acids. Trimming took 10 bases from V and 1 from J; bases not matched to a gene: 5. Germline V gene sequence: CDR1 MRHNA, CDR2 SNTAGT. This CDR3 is CAIPGQGGNTEAFF. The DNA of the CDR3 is TGTGCCATCCCGGGACAGGGGGGGAACACTGAAGCTTTCTTT.

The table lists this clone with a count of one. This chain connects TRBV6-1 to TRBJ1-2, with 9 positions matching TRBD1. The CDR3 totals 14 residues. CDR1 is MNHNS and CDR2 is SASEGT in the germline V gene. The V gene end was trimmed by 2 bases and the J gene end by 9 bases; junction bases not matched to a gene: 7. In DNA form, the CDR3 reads TGTGCCAGCAGTGAACCCTGGGACAGGGAAAGCTACACCTTC. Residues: CASSEPWDRESYTF.

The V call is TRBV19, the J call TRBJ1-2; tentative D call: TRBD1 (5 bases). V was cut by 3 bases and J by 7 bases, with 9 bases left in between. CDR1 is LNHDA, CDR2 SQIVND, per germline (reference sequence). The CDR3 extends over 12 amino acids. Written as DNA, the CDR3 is TGTGCCAGTAGTATCGGGGACTCTGGCTACACCTTC. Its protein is CASSIGDSGYTF.

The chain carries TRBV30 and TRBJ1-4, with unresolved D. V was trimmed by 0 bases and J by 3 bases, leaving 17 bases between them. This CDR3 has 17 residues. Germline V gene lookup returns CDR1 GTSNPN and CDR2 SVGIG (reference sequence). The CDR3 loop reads CAWSVPRPGMANEKLFF. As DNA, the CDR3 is TGTGCCTGGAGTGTACCCCGGCCGGGGATGGCTAATGAAAAACTGTTTTTT.

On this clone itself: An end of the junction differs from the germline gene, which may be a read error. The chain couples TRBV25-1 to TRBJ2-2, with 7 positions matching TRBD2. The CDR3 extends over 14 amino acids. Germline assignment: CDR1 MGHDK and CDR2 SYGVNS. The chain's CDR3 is CPRRGGENTGELFF. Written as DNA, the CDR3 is TGCCCCAGAAGGGGAGGGGAGAACACCGGGGAGCTGTTTTTT.